Shown below are 10 T cell receptor beta chains from a single sample sequenced in a study of T cell repertoires in cytomegalovirus infection. From the reads, TCRdb called clonotypes with MiXCR, one entry per CDR3 protein. The top ten hold approximately 13% of the sample, which has about 530,000 distinct CDR3 sequences, about 26% seen once. Input material: PBMCs. The receptors were gathered from a human donor in good health (CMV status not recorded). Some clones in this sample may be carry-over from other donors' samples.

This chain joins TRBV27 and TRBJ1-1; 9 nucleotides agree with TRBD1. The CDR3 has 15 residues. After removal of 6 bases from V and 7 bases from J, the junction contained 12 bases not matched to a gene. Germline loops: CDR1 MNHEY, CDR2 SMNVEV (reference sequence). CDR3 loop: CASSDLSTGGDEAFF. The CDR3 region has the DNA TGTGCCAGCAGCGACCTAAGTACAGGGGGCGATGAAGCTTTCTTT.

This rearrangement joins TRBV6-1 to TRBJ2-5; D may match TRBD1 or TRBD2 (6 bases each). Trimming left V 5 bases short and J 4 bases short, with 20 bases between. Germline CDR1 is MNHNS and CDR2 is SASEGT. This CDR3 is built from 16 residues. The CDR3 loop reads CASSPKSGARGETQYF. The DNA of the CDR3 is TGTGCCAGCAGTCCTAAGTCGGGGGCCCGGGGAGAGACCCAGTACTTC.

This chain links TRBV28 with TRBJ1-1, with D unclear. V was cut by 7 bases and J by 4 bases, with 22 bases left in between. This CDR3 contains 16 residues. CDR1 is MDHEN, CDR2 SYDVKM, per germline. The CDR3 nucleotides read TGTGCCAGCACCGCCCCAAGGGTGGCTTTGATCACTGAAGCTTTCTTT. This translates into CASTAPRVALITEAFF. The whole variable domain, remainder taken from reference TRBV28 and TRBJ1-1, is DVKVTQSSRYLVKRTGEKVFLECVQDMDHENMFWYRQDPGLGLRLIYFSYDVKMKEKGDIPEGYSVSREKKERFSLILESASTNQTSMYLCASTAPRVALITEAFFGQGTRLTVV.

This chain joins TRBV6-2 or TRBV6-3 and TRBJ1-5; the match to TRBD1 covers 8 bases. V lost 6 bases, J lost 2 bases, and 6 bases stayed unmatched. The CDR3 length is 15 residues. Germline V CDR1 and CDR2: MNHEY, SVGEGT. CDR3 in amino acids: CASRQTGAGNQPQHF. CDR3 nucleotides: TGTGCCAGCAGGCAGACAGGGGCCGGCAATCAGCCCCAGCATTTT.

V and J are TRBV7-6 and TRBJ2-3, with 11 bases aligning to TRBD1. The CDR3 runs 16 residues. The ends lost 1 base at V and 5 bases at J; junction bases unmatched: 5. Germline CDR1 and CDR2: SGHVS and FNYEAQ. CDR3 sequence: CASSLDGQGALDTQYF. CDR3 DNA sequence: TGTGCCAGCAGCTTAGACGGACAGGGGGCGTTAGATACGCAGTATTTT.

The chain combines TRBV7-3 with TRBJ2-7, with 11 bases fitting TRBD2. V was clipped by 6 bases and J by 0 bases; unmatched bases: 22. Looked up from germline, CDR1 is SGHTA and CDR2 is FQGTGA. CDR3 size: 21 residues. CDR3 loop: CASSNSILIAGGPRSSYEQYF. CDR3 in DNA: TGTGCCAGCAGTAATTCGATCCTTATAGCGGGAGGGCCAAGAAGCTCCTACGAGCAGTACTTC.

The chain carries TRBV27 and TRBJ1-1; D not certain. The germline V and J ends were trimmed by 7 bases and 5 bases, with 17 bases remaining between them. CDR1 MNHEY and CDR2 SMNVEV come from the germline V gene (reference sequence). The CDR3 has 14 residues. The CDR3 coding sequence is TGTGCCAGCACCTCCCCGGGGTTGGGTACTGAAGCTTTCTTT. This translates into CASTSPGLGTEAFF.

J is TRBJ1-4 and V is TRBV19, with D tentatively TRBD1 (5 bases). This CDR3 region has 14 residues. Trimming removed 9 bases at V and 4 bases at J, with 15 bases between. Germline V gives CDR1 LNHDA, CDR2 SQIVND (reference sequence). CDR3 nucleotide sequence: TGTGCCAGCCGGGACTTCGGGGGTAATGAAAAACTGTTTTTT. This encodes CASRDFGGNEKLFF. Combining the CDR3 with reference TRBV19 and TRBJ1-4 gives the whole variable domain DGGITQSPKYLFRKEGQNVTLSCEQNLNHDAMYWYRQDPGQGLRLIYYSQIVNDFQKGDIAEGYSVSREKKESFPLTVTSAQKNPTAFYLCASRDFGGNEKLFFGSGTQLSVL.

The CDR3 sequence: CASSQGQREVYNEQFF. CDR3 DNA sequence: TGTGCCAGCAGCCAAGGCCAGCGGGAGGTCTACAATGAGCAGTTCTTC. The chain joins TRBV3-1 to TRBJ2-1; 9 positions match TRBD2. Unmatched junction bases numbered 4, after V lost 1 base and J lost 3 bases. Germline V gene data show CDR1 as LGHDT and CDR2 as YNNKEL (reference sequence). This CDR3 has 16 residues.

This clonotype occurred a few times. The gene calls are TRBV29-1 and TRBJ2-2; D is ambiguous. The CDR3 contains 10 residues. The germline V gene has CDR1 SQVTM and CDR2 ANQGSEA. Trimming removed 7 bases at V and 7 bases at J, with 7 bases between. CDR3 protein: CSGRCGELFF. CDR3 sequence (DNA): TGCAGCGGCCGATGCGGGGAGCTGTTTTTT.